This T cell receptor beta chain was documented in a study of blood T cell repertoires in COVID-19. Study-wide context: COVID-19 samples collected from the United States, Italy and Spain covered acute and convalescent phases. T cells, B-cell-depleted T cells, or PBMCs provided the cDNA or gDNA that served as material.

This clone was recorded only once. Original handling: Nucleated cell counts were estimated from reference gene primer amplification. Here immunoSEQ multiplex PCR was the method, and the copy in TCRdb shows in-frame clones only, minus some. D and trimming come from the DNA, and the V and J calls and clone size come from that table. The sample consists of around 130,000 clones, 90% of them appearing once. Germline lookup yields CDR1 MNHEY and CDR2 SVGAGI. CDR3 size: 14 residues. J gave up 10 bases and V 6 bases, and 7 bases lay outside the gene matches. The TCR was taken from a man aged 50-60 years with active COVID-19. The chain links TRBV6-5 to TRBJ2-1; 12 bases map to TRBD1. The sequenced sample was peripheral blood. CDR3 bases: TGTGCCAGCAGACCCGGGACAGGGGGCGGCGAGCAGTTCTTC. Residues: CASRPGTGGGEQFF.